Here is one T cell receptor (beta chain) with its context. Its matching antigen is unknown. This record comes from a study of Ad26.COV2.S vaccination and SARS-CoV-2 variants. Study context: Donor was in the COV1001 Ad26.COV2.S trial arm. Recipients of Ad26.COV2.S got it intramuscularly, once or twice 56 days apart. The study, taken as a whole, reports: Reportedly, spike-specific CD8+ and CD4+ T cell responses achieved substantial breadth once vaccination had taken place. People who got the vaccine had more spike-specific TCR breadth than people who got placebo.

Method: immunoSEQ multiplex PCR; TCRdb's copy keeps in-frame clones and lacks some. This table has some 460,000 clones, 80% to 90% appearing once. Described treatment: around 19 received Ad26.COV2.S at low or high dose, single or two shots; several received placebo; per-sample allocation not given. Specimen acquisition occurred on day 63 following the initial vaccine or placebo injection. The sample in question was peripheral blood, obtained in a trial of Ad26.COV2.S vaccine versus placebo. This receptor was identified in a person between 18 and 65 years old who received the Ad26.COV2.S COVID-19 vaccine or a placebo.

Here the CDR3 DNA reads TGTGCCAGCAGTTTATTGGCACATAGCAATCAGCCCCAGCATTTT. It codes for CASSLLAHSNQPQHF. The chain couples TRBV27 to TRBJ1-5; D call uncertain. The V end was cut by 1 base, the J end by 0 bases, with 7 bases between. The CDR3 sequence is 15 residues long. The germline V gene encodes CDR1 MNHEY and CDR2 SMNVEV (reference sequence).